Below, 27 T cell receptor beta chains from the same sample are listed, as sequenced in a study of blood T cell repertoires in COVID-19 (dated by TCRdb to 2018 to 2020). The library relied on the immunoSEQ multiplex PCR assay. Held by TCRdb, this immuneACCESS table contains in-frame sequences only and omits some clones. Under half of the omission traces to an unresolved V gene where checked; the cause of the rest is unknown. The sample table contains just under 80,000 clones; only one count was recorded for 75% to 85% of them. The top ten clonotypes cover 4% to 5.5% of the sample. The sequenced sample was peripheral blood. These receptor sequences come from a woman aged 70-85 years with acute or convalescent COVID-19.

This chain connects TRBV2 to TRBJ2-5; 10 bases fit TRBD2. The CDR3 is 15 amino acids. The J segment lost 7 bases and the V segment lost 5 bases, leaving 10 bases of the junction unmatched. In germline, CDR1 is SNHLY, CDR2 FYNNEI. CDR3 DNA sequence: TGTGCCAGCAGTAATAGCGGGAGGCTCCTTGGGACCCAGTACTTC. Protein: CASSNSGRLLGTQYF.

This chain connects TRBV4-1 to TRBJ2-5; possible D gene TRBD1, 5 bases. Trimming pared 2 bases from V and 5 bases from J, leaving 15 bases between. Germline CDR1 MGHRA, CDR2 YSYEKL. CDR3 length equals 15 residues. CDR3 loop: CASSQLQDRGETQYF. The DNA of the CDR3 is TGCGCCAGCAGCCAACTACAGGATCGTGGGGAGACCCAGTACTTC.

This chain connects TRBV9 to TRBJ2-3; the match to TRBD2 covers 7 bases. J gave up 3 bases and V 0 bases, and 1 base lay outside the gene matches. Germline V gene lookup returns CDR1 SGDLS and CDR2 YYNGEE. The CDR3 has 14 amino acids. CDR3 coding DNA: TGTGCCAGCAGCGTAGACGGGGGGACAGATACGCAGTATTTT. Residues: CASSVDGGTDTQYF.

This chain links TRBV19 with TRBJ2-1; 10 nucleotides agree with TRBD2. There are 17 residues in the CDR3. Germline V gene sequence: CDR1 LNHDA, CDR2 SQIVND (reference sequence). J gave up 2 bases and V 5 bases, and 9 bases lay outside the gene matches. The CDR3 sequence is CASSFRSGGAPYNEQFF. CDR3 in DNA: TGTGCCAGTAGTTTCAGGAGCGGGGGGGCCCCCTACAATGAGCAGTTCTTC.

The chain combines TRBV5-6 with TRBJ2-3; 10 bases are shared with TRBD2. This CDR3 is 18 amino acids long. Germline trimming cut 3 bases from V and 4 bases from J; bases unmatched to any gene: 14. Germline V gene data show CDR1 as SGHDT and CDR2 as YYEEEE. CDR3 DNA sequence: TGTGCCAGCAGCTACCCGCCTAGCGGGGGTCCTCTGGCAGATACGCAGTATTTT. Encoded protein: CASSYPPSGGPLADTQYF. Full variable domain (remainder filled in from reference TRBV5-6 and TRBJ2-3): DAGVTQSPTHLIKTRGQQVTLRCSPKSGHDTVSWYQQALGQGPQFIFQYYEEEERQRGNFPDRFSGHQFPNYSSELNVNALLLGDSALYLCASSYPPSGGPLADTQYFGPGTRLTVL.

The chain carries TRBV5-1 and TRBJ1-6, with a possible D match to TRBD1 (6 bases). Trimming cost V 4 bases and J 2 bases, with 10 bases left between them. Germline CDR1 is SGHRS and CDR2 is YFSETQ. CDR3 length: 15 residues. CDR3 DNA sequence: TGCGCCAGCAGCGACAGGAGAACCTATAATTCACCCCTCCACTTT. This sequence encodes CASSDRRTYNSPLHF.

This clone came up once. The gene calls are TRBV5-1 and TRBJ2-7; possible D gene TRBD1, 6 bases. Germline loops: CDR1 SGHRS, CDR2 YFSETQ. V lost 1 base and J lost 1, with 9 bases in between. The CDR3 is 14 residues long. The CDR3, as DNA: TGCGCCAGCAGCTTGTTGACAGGTTCCTACGAGCAGTACTTC. It is translated as CASSLLTGSYEQYF.

The J gene is TRBJ2-1, the V gene TRBV2; 11 bases align to TRBD2. The CDR3 totals 16 residues. Germline-derived CDR1 and CDR2 are SNHLY and FYNNEI. The V segment lost 7 bases and the J segment 1 base; nucleotides outside the gene matches: 6. The DNA of the CDR3 is TGTGCCAGCAAGACTCTAGCGGGGGGTTCCTACAATGAGCAGTTCTTC. Translated: CASKTLAGGSYNEQFF.

The rearrangement joins TRBV29-1 to TRBJ1-1; 9 positions match TRBD1. The CDR3 contains 15 residues. From germline, CDR1 is SQVTM and CDR2 ANQGSEA. Germline trimming cut 5 bases from V and 6 bases from J; bases unmatched to any gene: 13. CDR3 coding DNA: TGCAGCGTTTGGGACAGGGAGGGAACAAAGCCTGAAGCTTTCTTT. Amino acids: CSVWDREGTKPEAFF.

This clone showed up just once. The chain has TRBV28 and TRBJ1-5; a possible D gene is TRBD1 (6 bases). CDR3 length equals 12 residues. CDR1 and CDR2 (germline): MDHEN, SYDVKM. The germline V and J ends were trimmed by 7 bases and 5 bases, with 9 bases remaining between them. The CDR3 sequence: CASTGADQPQHF. The CDR3 region has the DNA TGTGCCAGCACAGGGGCGGATCAGCCCCAGCATTTT.

The chain links TRBV27 to TRBJ1-2; 8 nucleotides match TRBD1. The CDR3 has 14 residues. The germline V gene has CDR1 MNHEY and CDR2 SMNVEV (reference sequence). V was clipped by 6 bases and J by 7 bases; unmatched bases: 10. The CDR3 loop reads CASRFQGASGGYTF. As DNA, the CDR3 is TGTGCCAGCAGGTTTCAGGGGGCATCAGGTGGCTACACCTTC.

The chain uses TRBV3-1 (or the pseudogene TRBV3-2) and TRBJ1-2; D may be TRBD1 (5 bases). This CDR3 spans 16 amino acids. Trimming cost V 1 base and J 5 bases, with 17 bases left between them. Per the germline V gene, CDR1 is LGHDT and CDR2 is YNNKEL (reference sequence). In DNA form, the CDR3 reads TGTGCCAGCAGCCAAGGGACATGGGAGGTATTATATGGCTACACCTTC. Its protein is CASSQGTWEVLYGYTF.

V is TRBV7-2 and J is TRBJ2-1; the D gene is possibly TRBD1 (5 bases). Trimming cost V 4 bases and J 7 bases, with 11 bases left between them. The V gene's germline CDR1 is SGHTA and CDR2 FQGNSA. The CDR3 runs 13 residues. CDR3 bases: TGTGCCAGCAGCTCGATGCAGGGAAATGAGCAGTTCTTC. Translating gives CASSSMQGNEQFF.

CDR3 residues: CASSIVGGGTEAFF. DNA of the CDR3: TGTGCCAGTAGTATAGTCGGGGGAGGCACTGAAGCTTTCTTT. This chain connects TRBV19 to TRBJ1-1; tentatively, D is TRBD1 (5 bases). Germline assignment: CDR1 LNHDA and CDR2 SQIVND (reference sequence). The CDR3 has 14 amino acids. V was trimmed by 1 base and J by 4 bases, leaving 10 bases between them.

This clone was detected only a few times. V usage is TRBV15 and J usage is TRBJ2-1; no definite D call. The CDR3 covers 14 residues. Germline V gene lookup returns CDR1 LNHNV and CDR2 YYDKDF (reference sequence). V lost 1 base and J lost 3, with 7 bases in between. CDR3 region: CATSRVENYNEQFF. The CDR3 nucleotides read TGTGCCACCAGCAGAGTAGAGAACTACAATGAGCAGTTCTTC.

The genes are TRBV9 and TRBJ1-5; 10 bases fit TRBD1. The V gene end was trimmed by 4 bases and the J gene end by 3 bases; junction bases not matched to a gene: 7. This CDR3 has 16 amino acids. Germline V gene sequence: CDR1 SGDLS, CDR2 YYNGEE. This chain's CDR3 is CASSPSGTGVNQPQHF. In nucleotides, the CDR3 is TGTGCCAGCAGCCCATCCGGGACAGGGGTCAATCAGCCCCAGCATTTT.

This chain links TRBV6-5 with TRBJ1-1; D gene ambiguous. Germline CDR1 reads MNHEY; CDR2 reads SVGAGI. Trimming stripped 1 base from V and 1 base from J, with 4 bases between. This CDR3 comprises 13 residues. CDR3 protein: CASSYWQNTEAFF. The CDR3, as DNA: TGTGCCAGCAGTTACTGGCAGAACACTGAAGCTTTCTTT.

The CDR3 region is CATSQSRIRAGELFF. The CDR3 nucleotides read TGTGCCACCTCTCAAAGTCGTATCCGCGCCGGGGAGCTGTTTTTT. The chain has TRBV19 and TRBJ2-2; no clear D. This CDR3 comprises 15 residues. With 10 bases removed from V and 6 bases from J, the gap between germline ends came to 21 bases. The germline CDR1 and CDR2 sequences are LNHDA and SQIVND (reference sequence).

The rearrangement uses TRBV4-1 and TRBJ1-4; D might be TRBD1 (5 bases). CDR1 MGHRA and CDR2 YSYEKL come from the germline V gene. CDR3 size: 13 residues. V lost 4 bases and J lost 13, with 16 bases in between. CDR3 region: CASSLRDRFSLFF. For the CDR3, the DNA is TGCGCCAGCAGCCTGCGGGACCGATTCTCACTGTTTTTT.

V usage is TRBV5-5 and J usage is TRBJ1-1; TRBD1 aligns across 8 bases. Germline values: CDR1 SGHKS, CDR2 YYEKEE (reference sequence). The CDR3 totals 15 residues. V shed 4 bases and J 3 bases; nucleotides not matched to a gene: 8. CDR3 nucleotide sequence: TGTGCCAGCAGCACCCTAGACAGGGGATACACTGAAGCTTTCTTT. Translated: CASSTLDRGYTEAFF.

Here the CDR3 DNA reads TGTGCCAGCAGCCAAAACCCCTACACGGTATCGGGGAGCACAGATACGCAGTATTTT. It codes for CASSQNPYTVSGSTDTQYF. V is TRBV3-1 (or the pseudogene TRBV3-2) and J is TRBJ2-3; weak D call: TRBD2 (5 bases). CDR3 length equals 19 residues. Germline V CDR1 and CDR2: LGHDT, YNNKEL (reference sequence). V lost 2 bases and J 0 bases, leaving 21 bases between the germline ends.

The V and J genes are TRBV19 and TRBJ1-1; TRBD1 is a possible D gene (5 bases). The CDR3 has 16 amino acids. Germline V gene data show CDR1 as LNHDA and CDR2 as SQIVND (reference sequence). The germline V and J ends were trimmed by 6 bases and 2 bases, with 19 bases remaining between them. CDR3: CASRSQGTLGNTEAFF. In nucleotides, the CDR3 is TGTGCCAGTAGAAGTCAGGGTACTCTTGGAAACACTGAAGCTTTCTTT.

J is TRBJ2-1 and V is TRBV9; D is unresolved. The germline V gene has CDR1 SGDLS and CDR2 YYNGEE. Deletions cut 0 bases from V and 3 bases from J, with 7 bases between. This CDR3 is 14 amino acids long. CDR3: CASSVVSSYNEQFF. CDR3 coding DNA: TGTGCCAGCAGCGTAGTCTCTAGCTACAATGAGCAGTTCTTC.

The rearrangement uses TRBV7-9 and TRBJ1-3; 9 bases are shared with TRBD1. Germline V CDR1 and CDR2: SEHNR, FQNEAQ (reference sequence). J gave up 8 bases and V 5 bases, and 4 bases lay outside the gene matches. This CDR3 comprises 13 residues. This chain's CDR3 is CASSPGQGDTIYF. As DNA, the CDR3 is TGTGCCAGCAGCCCGGGACAGGGCGACACCATATATTTT. Variable domain in full (rest from reference TRBV7-9 and TRBJ1-3): DTGVSQNPRHKITKRGQNVTFRCDPISEHNRLYWYRQTLGQGPEFLTYFQNEAQLEKSRLLSDRFSAERPKGSFSTLEIQRTEQGDSAMYLCASSPGQGDTIYFGEGSWLTVV.

The chain joins TRBV5-5 to TRBJ2-3, with D possibly TRBD2 on 6 matching bases. CDR1 and CDR2 from the germline V gene are SGHKS and YYEKEE (reference sequence). This CDR3 has 15 amino acids. V was pared by 3 bases and J by 0 bases, with 11 bases between. CDR3 region: CASSWDWTSTDTQYF. The CDR3 DNA reads TGTGCCAGCAGCTGGGACTGGACTAGCACAGATACGCAGTATTTT.

The chain couples TRBV4-3 to TRBJ2-7; D gene unclear. This CDR3 spans 15 amino acids. The germline V gene has CDR1 LGHNA and CDR2 YSLEER. The V and J ends lost 0 bases and 6 bases respectively, with 15 bases between them. The CDR3 DNA reads TGCGCCAGCAGCCAAGATTTCCCTAACCGCTTCGAGCAGTACTTC. Amino acid sequence: CASSQDFPNRFEQYF.

The chain combines TRBV6-2 or TRBV6-3 with TRBJ2-5; 7 bases match TRBD1. V lost 5 bases, J lost 5 bases, and 8 bases stayed unmatched. The CDR3 runs 14 residues. Germline V gives CDR1 MNHEY, CDR2 SVGEGT. The CDR3: CASSPQGPYETQYF. DNA of the CDR3: TGTGCCAGCAGTCCACAGGGGCCCTACGAGACCCAGTACTTC.